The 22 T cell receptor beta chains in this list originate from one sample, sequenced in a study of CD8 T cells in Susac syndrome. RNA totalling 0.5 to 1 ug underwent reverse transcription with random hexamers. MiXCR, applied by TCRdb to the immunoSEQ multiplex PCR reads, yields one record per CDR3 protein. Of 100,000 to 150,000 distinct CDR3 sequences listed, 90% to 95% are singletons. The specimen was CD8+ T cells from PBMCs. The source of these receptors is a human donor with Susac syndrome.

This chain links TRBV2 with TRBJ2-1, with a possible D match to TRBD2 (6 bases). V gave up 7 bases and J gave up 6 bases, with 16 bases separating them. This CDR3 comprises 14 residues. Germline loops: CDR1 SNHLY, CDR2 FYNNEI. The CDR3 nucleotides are TGTGCCAGCATGTTGGGGGAGGCGGGCAATGAGCAGTTCTTC. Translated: CASMLGEAGNEQFF.

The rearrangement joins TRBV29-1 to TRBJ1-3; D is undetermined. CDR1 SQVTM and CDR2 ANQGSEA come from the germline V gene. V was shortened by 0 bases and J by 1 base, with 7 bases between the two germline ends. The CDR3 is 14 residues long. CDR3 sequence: CSVEEESSGNTIYF. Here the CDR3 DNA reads TGCAGCGTTGAAGAGGAGTCATCTGGAAACACCATATATTTT. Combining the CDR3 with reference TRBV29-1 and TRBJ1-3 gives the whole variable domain SAVISQKPSRDICQRGTSLTIQCQVDSQVTMMFWYRQQPGQSLTLIATANQGSEATYESGFVIDKFPISRPNLTFSTLTVSNMSPEDSSIYLCSVEEESSGNTIYFGEGSWLTVV.

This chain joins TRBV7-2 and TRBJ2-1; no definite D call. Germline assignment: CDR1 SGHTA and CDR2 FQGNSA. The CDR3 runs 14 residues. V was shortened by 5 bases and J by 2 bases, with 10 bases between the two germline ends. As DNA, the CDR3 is TGTGCCAGCAGCCCGGCCCCTACCTACAATGAGCAGTTCTTC. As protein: CASSPAPTYNEQFF.

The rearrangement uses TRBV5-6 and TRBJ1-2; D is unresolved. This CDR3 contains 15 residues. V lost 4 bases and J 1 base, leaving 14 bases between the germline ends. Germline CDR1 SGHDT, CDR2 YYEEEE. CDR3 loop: CASSHVLSLNYGYTF. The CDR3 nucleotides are TGTGCCAGCAGCCACGTACTGAGCCTTAACTATGGCTACACCTTC.

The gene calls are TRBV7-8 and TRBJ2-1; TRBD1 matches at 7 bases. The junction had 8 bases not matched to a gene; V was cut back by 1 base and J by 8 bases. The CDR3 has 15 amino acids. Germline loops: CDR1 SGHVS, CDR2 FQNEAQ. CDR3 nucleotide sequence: TGTGCCAGCAGCTTAGGCGACAGGGAAGGCGATGAGCAGTTCTTC. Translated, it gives CASSLGDREGDEQFF.

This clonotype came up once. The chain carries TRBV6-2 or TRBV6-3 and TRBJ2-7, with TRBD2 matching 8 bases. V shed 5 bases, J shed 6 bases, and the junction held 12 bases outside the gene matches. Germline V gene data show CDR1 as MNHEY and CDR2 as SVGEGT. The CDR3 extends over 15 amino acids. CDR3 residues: CASSILREGLGEQYF. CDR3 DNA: TGTGCCAGCAGTATCCTTCGGGAGGGCCTTGGCGAGCAGTACTTC.

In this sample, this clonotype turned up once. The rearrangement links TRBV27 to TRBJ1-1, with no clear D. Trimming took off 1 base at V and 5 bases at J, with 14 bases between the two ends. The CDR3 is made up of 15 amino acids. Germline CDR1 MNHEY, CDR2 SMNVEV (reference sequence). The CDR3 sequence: CASSLFGKRTTEAFF. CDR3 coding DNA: TGTGCCAGCAGTTTATTTGGCAAACGTACTACTGAAGCTTTCTTT.

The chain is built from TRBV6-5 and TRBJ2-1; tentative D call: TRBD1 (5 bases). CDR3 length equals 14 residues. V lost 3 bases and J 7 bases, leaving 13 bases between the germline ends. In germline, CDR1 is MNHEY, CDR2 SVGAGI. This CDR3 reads CASSYGASGNEQFF. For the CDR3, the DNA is TGTGCCAGCAGTTATGGGGCTAGTGGGAATGAGCAGTTCTTC.

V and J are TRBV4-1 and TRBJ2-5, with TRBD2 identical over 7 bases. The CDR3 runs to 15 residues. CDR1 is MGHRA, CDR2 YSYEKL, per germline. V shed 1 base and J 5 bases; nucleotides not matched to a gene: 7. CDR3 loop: CASSQVGGREETQYF. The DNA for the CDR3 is TGCGCCAGCAGCCAAGTCGGCGGGAGAGAGGAGACCCAGTACTTC.

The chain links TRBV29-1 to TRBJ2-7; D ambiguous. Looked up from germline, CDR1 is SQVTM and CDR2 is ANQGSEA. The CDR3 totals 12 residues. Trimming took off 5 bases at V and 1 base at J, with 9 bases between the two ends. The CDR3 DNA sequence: TGCAGCGTTCGGACGGGTTCCTACGAGCAGTACTTC. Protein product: CSVRTGSYEQYF.

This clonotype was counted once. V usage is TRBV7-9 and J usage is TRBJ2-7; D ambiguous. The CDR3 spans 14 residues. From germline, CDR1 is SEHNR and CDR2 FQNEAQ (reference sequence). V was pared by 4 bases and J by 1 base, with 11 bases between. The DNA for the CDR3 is TGTGCCAGCAGCTCTCTGGAAAGGTCCTACGAGCAGTACTTC. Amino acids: CASSSLERSYEQYF. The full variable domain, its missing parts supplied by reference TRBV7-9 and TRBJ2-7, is DTGVSQNPRHKITKRGQNVTFRCDPISEHNRLYWYRQTLGQGPEFLTYFQNEAQLEKSRLLSDRFSAERPKGSFSTLEIQRTEQGDSAMYLCASSSLERSYEQYFGPGTRLTVT.

The CDR3 protein is CASTGLAESQETQYF. In DNA, the CDR3 is TGTGCCAGCACAGGACTAGCGGAAAGCCAAGAGACCCAGTACTTC. The chain carries TRBV12-3 or TRBV12-4 and TRBJ2-5, with 10 bases that match TRBD2. The CDR3 is 15 residues long. The J segment lost 1 base and the V segment lost 7 bases, leaving 6 bases of the junction unmatched.

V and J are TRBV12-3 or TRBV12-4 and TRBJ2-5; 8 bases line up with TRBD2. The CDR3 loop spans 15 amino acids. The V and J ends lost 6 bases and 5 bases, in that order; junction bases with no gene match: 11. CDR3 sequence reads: CASRSILAAQETQYF. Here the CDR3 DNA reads TGTGCCAGCAGATCTATACTAGCGGCCCAGGAGACCCAGTACTTC.

The DNA for the CDR3 is TGTGCCAGCAGCTTAGCGGCTGTGGGGAATCAGCCCCAGCATTTT. Encoded protein: CASSLAAVGNQPQHF. The chain joins TRBV7-2 to TRBJ1-5; D gene uncertain. Germline V gives CDR1 SGHTA, CDR2 FQGNSA. The CDR3 is 15 amino acids. V lost 0 bases and J 4 bases, leaving 10 bases between the germline ends.

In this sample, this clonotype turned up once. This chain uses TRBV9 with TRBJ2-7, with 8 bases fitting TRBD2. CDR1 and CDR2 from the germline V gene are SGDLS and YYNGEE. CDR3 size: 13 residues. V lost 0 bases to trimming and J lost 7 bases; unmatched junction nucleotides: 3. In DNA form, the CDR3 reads TGTGCCAGCAGCGTAGCGGGAGGGCGTGAGCAGTACTTC. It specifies CASSVAGGREQYF.

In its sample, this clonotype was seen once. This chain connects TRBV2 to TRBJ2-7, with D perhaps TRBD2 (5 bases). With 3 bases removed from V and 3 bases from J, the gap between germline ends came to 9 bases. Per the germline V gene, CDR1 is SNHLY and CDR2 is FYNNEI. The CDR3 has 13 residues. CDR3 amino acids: CASSEAGNYEQYF. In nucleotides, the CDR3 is TGTGCCAGCAGTGAGGCCGGGAACTACGAGCAGTACTTC.

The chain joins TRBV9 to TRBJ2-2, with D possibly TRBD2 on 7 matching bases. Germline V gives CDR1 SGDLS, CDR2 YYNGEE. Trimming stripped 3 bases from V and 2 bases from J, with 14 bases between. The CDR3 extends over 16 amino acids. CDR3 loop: CASSDQRDINTGELFF. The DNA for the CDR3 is TGTGCCAGCAGCGACCAGCGGGACATAAACACCGGGGAGCTGTTTTTT.

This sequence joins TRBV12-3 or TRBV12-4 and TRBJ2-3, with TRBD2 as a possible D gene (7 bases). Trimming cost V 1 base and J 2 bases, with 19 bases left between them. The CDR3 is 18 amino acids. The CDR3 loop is CASSLEVRGPPNTDTQYF. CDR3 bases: TGTGCCAGCAGTTTAGAGGTGCGGGGGCCACCGAACACAGATACGCAGTATTTT.

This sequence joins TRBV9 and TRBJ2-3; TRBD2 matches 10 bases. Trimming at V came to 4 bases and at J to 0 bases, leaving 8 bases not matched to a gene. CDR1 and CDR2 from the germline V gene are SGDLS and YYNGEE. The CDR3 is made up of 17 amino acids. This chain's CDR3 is CASSFRLAGTSTDTQYF. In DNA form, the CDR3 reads TGTGCCAGCAGCTTCAGACTAGCGGGTACCAGCACAGATACGCAGTATTTT.

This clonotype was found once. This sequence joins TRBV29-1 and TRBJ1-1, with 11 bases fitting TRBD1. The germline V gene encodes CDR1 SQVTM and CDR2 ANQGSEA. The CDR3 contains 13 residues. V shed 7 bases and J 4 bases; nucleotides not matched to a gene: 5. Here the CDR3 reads CSGMGQGVTEAFF. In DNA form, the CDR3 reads TGCAGCGGCATGGGACAGGGGGTCACTGAAGCTTTCTTT.

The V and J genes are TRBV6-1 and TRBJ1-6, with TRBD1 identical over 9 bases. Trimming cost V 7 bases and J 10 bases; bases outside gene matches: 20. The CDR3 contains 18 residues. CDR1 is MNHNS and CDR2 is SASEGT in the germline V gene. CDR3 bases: TGTGCCAGCACCACTATAATCGGACCGGACAGGGGCAACTCACCCCTCCACTTT. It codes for CASTTIIGPDRGNSPLHF.

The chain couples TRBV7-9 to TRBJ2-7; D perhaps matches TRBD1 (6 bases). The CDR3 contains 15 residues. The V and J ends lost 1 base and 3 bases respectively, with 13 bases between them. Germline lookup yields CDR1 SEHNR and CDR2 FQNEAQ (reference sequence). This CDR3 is CASSLGQGIIYEQYF. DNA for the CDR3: TGTGCCAGCAGCTTAGGTCAGGGGATCATCTACGAGCAGTACTTC.